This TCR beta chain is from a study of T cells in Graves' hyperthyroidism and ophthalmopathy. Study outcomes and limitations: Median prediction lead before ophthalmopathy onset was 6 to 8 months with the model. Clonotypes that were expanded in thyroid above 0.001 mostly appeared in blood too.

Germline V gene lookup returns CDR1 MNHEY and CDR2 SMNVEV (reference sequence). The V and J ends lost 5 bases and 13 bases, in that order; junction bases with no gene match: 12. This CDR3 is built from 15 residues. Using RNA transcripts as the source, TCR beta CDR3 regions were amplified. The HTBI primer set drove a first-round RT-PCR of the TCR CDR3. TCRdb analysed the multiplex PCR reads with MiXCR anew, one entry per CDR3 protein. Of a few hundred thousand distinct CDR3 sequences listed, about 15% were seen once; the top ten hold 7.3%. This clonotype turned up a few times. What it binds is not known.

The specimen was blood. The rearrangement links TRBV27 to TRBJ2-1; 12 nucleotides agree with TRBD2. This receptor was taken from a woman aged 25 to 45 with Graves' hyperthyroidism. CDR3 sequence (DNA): TGTGCCAGCAGTCTAGGACTAGCGGGGCCCAATTTTCAGTTCTTC. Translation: CASSLGLAGPNFQFF.